Given below is one T cell receptor beta chain in context. This receptor's antigen is unknown. Per-base quality was not reported, and no clone a single base away is much larger than it. The data are from a study of shared clonotypes between healthy human individuals (dated by TCRdb to 2020 to 2022). A note on the overall study: The cohort comprised a couple of women and a few men aged 18 to 49 years. To estimate repertoire size and how much clonotype sharing occurs between individuals, the study deeply sequenced the blood TCR repertoires of a handful of healthy adults. Per donor, leukapheresis produced somewhere between about 0.85 and 10 billion PBMCs. Different laboratories and diverse techniques were used to prepare libraries and sequence TCR repertoires, to increase sequencing depth and limit assay-specific biases. For each donor, CD4 naive and CD4 memory were each run on three plates, CD8 naive on two plates, and CD8 memory on one plate. Study-wide findings and limitations: The genetic and exposure-history diversity represented was limited by the small number of donors. Incomplete sequencing was indicated by rarefaction of sorted-subset datasets, despite the large sequencing depth. Based on pairwise subsampling, the degree of clonotype sharing among donors was expected to be affected by sequencing depth. Sampling was limited to blood, and TCR repertoires in tissue likely differ from TCR repertoires in blood. Larger estimated clonotype richness was generally found for naive subsets than for memory subsets. Sharing across several donors was observed for around 5% of naive CD4, 3% to 3.5% of naive CD8, about 2.5% of memory CD4, and roughly 0.43% of memory CD8 clonotypes. Compared with non-shared clonotypes, clonotypes shared by all four sorted-subset donors had higher generation probabilities.

CD8 naive samples were CD45RO-negative cells positively selected for CCR7, giving a CD45RA+CCR7+ population that excluded TemRA cells. The donors were healthy, HIV-negative adults who had no recently reported acute infections or vaccinations. Every donor was a Caucasian adult living in Nashville, Tennessee, USA. Blood was obtained by leukapheresis, after which PBMCs were separated by Ficoll-Histopaque density gradient centrifugation and cryopreserved in liquid nitrogen vapor phase. Purity and quantity of every magnetically sorted T cell population were checked by analytical flow cytometry. Genomic DNA was isolated from every sorted fraction and measured by UV absorbance on a Nanodrop 2000c. V and J are truncated by 2 bases and 0 bases respectively, leaving an intervening sequence of 8 bases. The CDR3, from cysteine to phenylalanine, totals 15 residues. The retained sequence is limited to the CDR3, 45 bases, with the frame set at the first base. The germline V gene sets CDR1 to SGHDN and CDR2 to FVKESK.

Using the deep immunoSEQ assay, TCR CDR3 regions were amplified from genomic DNA by multiplex PCR. For each cell subset, the extracted genomic DNA was distributed evenly across all wells of several immunoSEQ 96-well plates, and each plate served as one replicate. For sorted subsets, 150 to 250 ng of genomic DNA, equivalent to 25,000 to 35,000 T cell genomes, went into each replicate PCR. Purified libraries were quantified with a Qubit 3.0 fluorometer, sized on a Bioanalyzer 2100, and re-quantified with the KAPA Library Quantification kit. Every immunoSEQ 96-well plate was sequenced on a separate single-read 150-cycle Illumina NextSeq 550 flow cell. For the original study's pipeline: The immunoSEQ output contained only junctional sequences without quality scores, so filtering could not match that applied to full-length reads. Sequences were annotated with PyIR, a Python wrapper for IgBLAST v1.9, using IMGT germline references to assign V/J genes and CDR3. Reads were removed for weak V/J assignments (E-value above 1e-6), missing CDR3, stop codons, out-of-frame junctions, or ambiguous translated residues. A V3J clonotype was defined by an identical inferred V gene, J gene, and CDR3 amino acid sequence. Percentage overlap between repertoires was calculated by dividing the number of shared unique clonotypes by the size of the smaller repertoire. Richness of each repertoire was evaluated using RTK rarefaction, the Chao1 estimator, and Recon v2.1 estimates of unobserved clonotypes. OLGA was used to compute generation probabilities for all TCRbeta clonotypes that the gDNA method yielded from a handful of donors. TCRdb retrieved this table from immuneACCESS and kept in-frame rearrangements only. Not all clones are present; in checked studies, unresolved V genes account for under half, and no reason is known for the remainder. V, J and clone size are taken as reported in that table, and D and trimming were inferred from the DNA itself. The sample table records about 680,000 clones; roughly 94% of these occur just once. Of the sample, roughly 22% falls within the top ten clones.

The rearranged chain carries TRBV14 and TRBJ2-1; too little of a D gene remains to name it. Sample: naive CD8+ T cells sorted from blood. Reading the label with the study, this specimen's cell subset or site is: CD45RA+CCR7+. The TCR sequence derives from a man younger than 45 in good health. The DNA reads as follows: TGTGCCAGCAGCCAATTCGAGAGCTCCTACAATGAGCAGTTCTTC. This yields the protein CASSQFESSYNEQFF.